These 5 T cell receptor beta chains originate from one sample sequenced in a study of OX40 agonist ivuxolimab in advanced cancers. Using immunoSEQ multiplex PCR, the repertoire was profiled, and TCRdb retains in-frame clones only, with some absent. The sample lists roughly 67,000 clones; about nine tenths were seen once. The source material was CD4+ or CD8+ T cells sorted from blood, sampled in a trial of the OX40 agonist ivuxolimab. These receptors were obtained from an adult with an advanced solid tumor such as melanoma, head and neck, liver or kidney cancer.

The rearrangement uses TRBV5-4 and TRBJ2-1; D might be TRBD1 (6 bases). CDR3 size: 12 residues. V was cut by 4 bases and J by 4 bases, with 6 bases left in between. From germline, CDR1 is SGHNT and CDR2 YYREEE (reference sequence). The CDR3 sequence: CASSGQYNEQFF. Written as DNA, the CDR3 is TGTGCCAGCAGCGGACAGTACAATGAGCAGTTCTTC.

This sequence joins TRBV28 and TRBJ2-1, with 11 bases that match TRBD2. The CDR3 spans 15 residues. V shed 6 bases and J 3 bases; nucleotides not matched to a gene: 4. CDR1 MDHEN and CDR2 SYDVKM come from the germline V gene. CDR3 loop: CASSVAGGYYNEQFF. The CDR3 DNA follows: TGTGCCAGCAGCGTAGCGGGGGGGTACTACAATGAGCAGTTCTTC.

The CDR3 here is CAWSLGLAGNTDTQYF. The CDR3 nucleotides are TGTGCCTGGAGTCTGGGACTAGCGGGAAACACAGATACGCAGTATTTT. J is TRBJ2-3 and V is TRBV30; 13 bases align to TRBD2. The CDR3 length is 16 residues. V trimming: 2 bases; J trimming: 2 bases; junction bases outside the gene matches: 4. The V gene's germline CDR1 is GTSNPN and CDR2 SVGIG (reference sequence).

The gene calls are TRBV5-1 and TRBJ2-5; D not certain. The CDR3 spans 13 residues. The germline V gene encodes CDR1 SGHRS and CDR2 YFSETQ. The V and J ends lost 0 bases and 5 bases respectively, with 8 bases between them. Written as DNA, the CDR3 is TGCGCCAGCAGCTTGGGACTGGGGGAGACCCAGTACTTC. Translated, it gives CASSLGLGETQYF.

V gene TRBV2 combines with J gene TRBJ1-6, with a tentative D call TRBD1 (6 bases). The CDR3 covers 14 residues. The germline V and J ends were trimmed by 3 bases and 7 bases, with 10 bases remaining between them. Looked up from germline, CDR1 is SNHLY and CDR2 is FYNNEI. CDR3 coding DNA: TGTGCCAGCAGTGACCAGGGGAACAATTCACCCCTCCACTTT. Translation: CASSDQGNNSPLHF.